A single sample gave rise to the 15 T cell receptor beta chains below, sequenced in a study of cytotoxic CD8 clonotypes in ibrutinib-treated CLL. Clones were sequenced by immunoSEQ multiplex PCR, and TCRdb holds only the in-frame ones, with some missing. The table lists under 45,000 clones, approximately 71% of them singletons. The input for sequencing was PBMCs, taken at disease progression, from a patient treated with ibrutinib. The receptors here all came from a human donor with chronic lymphocytic leukemia.

The V call is TRBV18, the J call TRBJ2-7, with D perhaps TRBD1 (5 bases). The CDR3 extends over 14 amino acids. Germline V gene sequence: CDR1 KGHSH, CDR2 LQKENI. Trimming cost V 2 bases and J 1 base, with 9 bases left between them. In DNA form, the CDR3 reads TGTGCCAGCTCACCAGTGGACACGTCCTACGAGCAGTACTTC. Residues: CASSPVDTSYEQYF.

V usage is TRBV7-2 and J usage is TRBJ2-1, with TRBD1 matching over 9 bases. Looked up from germline, CDR1 is SGHTA and CDR2 is FQGNSA. The CDR3 runs 14 residues. J gave up 7 bases and V 3 bases, and 4 bases lay outside the gene matches. DNA of the CDR3: TGTGCCAGCAGCTTCGGGACAGGGACGAATGAGCAGTTCTTC. Its protein is CASSFGTGTNEQFF.

This clone was counted a single time. The chain couples TRBV7-2 to TRBJ1-6, with D tentatively TRBD1 (5 bases). CDR3 size: 15 residues. V lost 2 bases and J 5 bases, leaving 10 bases between the germline ends. The germline gives CDR1 SGHTA, CDR2 FQGNSA. CDR3 in DNA: TGTGCCAGCAGCTTAAATACAGGAAATAATTCACCCCTCCACTTT. Residues: CASSLNTGNNSPLHF.

This clone was seen a few times. The CDR3 sequence is CAISEAGGRAYNEQFF. The CDR3 DNA reads as TGTGCCATCAGTGAAGCGGGCGGGAGGGCCTACAATGAGCAGTTCTTC. The V call is TRBV10-3, the J call TRBJ2-1, with 9 bases lining up with TRBD2. V lost 3 bases, J lost 2 bases, and 5 bases stayed unmatched. The germline CDR1 and CDR2 sequences are ENHRY and SYGVKD. The CDR3 contains 16 residues.

There are a few counts of this clone. Here the CDR3 reads CASSRGGITDTQYF. For the CDR3, the DNA is TGTGCCAGCAGCCGGGGGGGGATCACAGATACGCAGTATTTT. V usage is TRBV7-2 and J usage is TRBJ2-3, with TRBD2 identical over 8 bases. Germline lookup yields CDR1 SGHTA and CDR2 FQGNSA. The CDR3 totals 14 residues. Unmatched junction bases numbered 3, after V lost 5 bases and J lost 2 bases.

This chain connects TRBV12-5 to TRBJ2-1, with 8 bases aligning to TRBD1. CDR1 and CDR2 (germline): LGHNT, FRNRAP. The CDR3 is 16 residues long. The V segment lost 1 base and the J segment 0 bases; nucleotides outside the gene matches: 2. CDR3 loop: CASGLGQGSSYNEQFF. CDR3 coding DNA: TGTGCTAGTGGTTTGGGACAGGGGTCCTCCTACAATGAGCAGTTCTTC.

The rearrangement links TRBV2 to TRBJ2-2; TRBD2 agrees at 13 bases. Germline values: CDR1 SNHLY, CDR2 FYNNEI. This CDR3 is 18 amino acids long. V lost 3 bases and J lost 5; bases outside the gene matches: 9. CDR3 in amino acids: CASSDAGLAGDDTGELFF. For the CDR3, the DNA is TGTGCCAGCAGTGATGCCGGACTAGCGGGAGACGATACCGGGGAGCTGTTTTTT.

This sequence joins TRBV15 and TRBJ2-7; TRBD1 is a possible D gene (6 bases). Per the germline V gene, CDR1 is LNHNV and CDR2 is YYDKDF (reference sequence). Trimming took off 1 base at V and 0 bases at J, with 7 bases between the two ends. This CDR3 region has 14 residues. The CDR3 region has the DNA TGTGCCACCAGCAGAGGAGGGGGCTCCTACGAGCAGTACTTC. Translation gives CATSRGGGSYEQYF. Using reference TRBV15 and TRBJ2-7 for the parts outside the CDR3, the full variable domain is DAMVIQNPRYQVTQFGKPVTLSCSQTLNHNVMYWYQQKSSQAPKLLFHYYDKDFNNEADTPDNFQSRRPNTSFCFLDIRSPGLGDTAMYLCATSRGGGSYEQYFGPGTRLTVT.

This clone is a singleton in its sample. V usage is TRBV7-3 and J usage is TRBJ2-6; 8 bases map to TRBD1. With 5 bases clipped from V and 0 bases from J, the junction kept 6 bases outside the gene matches. This CDR3 spans 17 amino acids. Germline V gives CDR1 SGHTA, CDR2 FQGTGA. CDR3 nucleotides: TGTGCCAGCAGCCCTGAGGGGACAGGCTCTGGGGCCAACGTCCTGACTTTC. This sequence encodes CASSPEGTGSGANVLTF.

The chain carries TRBV28 and TRBJ1-5; D remains ambiguous. Between the trimmed V and J ends, which lost 6 bases and 6 bases, there was a span of 9 bases. CDR3 length: 12 amino acids. Per the germline V gene, CDR1 is MDHEN and CDR2 is SYDVKM. The CDR3 sequence is CASSLPGQPQHF. The DNA of the CDR3 is TGTGCCAGCAGCCTTCCCGGTCAGCCCCAGCATTTT.

The sample holds one count of this clone. The chain joins TRBV9 to TRBJ2-3; D is unresolved. Germline V gene sequence: CDR1 SGDLS, CDR2 YYNGEE. This CDR3 comprises 14 residues. V was trimmed by 4 bases and J by 1 base, leaving 10 bases between them. CDR3 loop: CASSPIPGTDTQYF. Written as DNA, the CDR3 is TGTGCCAGCAGCCCGATACCCGGCACAGATACGCAGTATTTT.

This clone was counted a few times. The chain combines TRBV4-3 with TRBJ2-6; no clear D gene. The V and J ends lost 0 bases and 0 bases respectively, with 6 bases between them. Germline V gene lookup returns CDR1 LGHNA and CDR2 YSLEER. The CDR3 spans 16 residues. DNA of the CDR3: TGCGCCAGCAGCCAAGATCGAGGCTCTGGGGCCAACGTCCTGACTTTC. Translated: CASSQDRGSGANVLTF.

The V and J genes are TRBV7-2 and TRBJ2-5; D is perhaps TRBD2 (5 bases). The V gene's germline CDR1 is SGHTA and CDR2 FQGNSA. Trimming shortened V by 5 bases and J by 2 bases, and 9 bases separated the two germline ends. The CDR3 covers 13 residues. The CDR3 is CASSMTKQETQYF. The CDR3 DNA is TGTGCCAGCAGCATGACTAAACAAGAGACCCAGTACTTC.

The chain employs TRBV9 and TRBJ1-2, with D unresolved. Germline CDR1 SGDLS, CDR2 YYNGEE. The length of the CDR3 is 13 residues. V lost 0 bases and J lost 4, with 7 bases in between. The CDR3 nucleotides read TGTGCCAGCAGCGTAGGCGACACCTATGGCTACACCTTC. Amino acids: CASSVGDTYGYTF.

The chain employs TRBV6-1 and TRBJ2-3, with TRBD2 as a possible D gene (7 bases). Germline V gene lookup returns CDR1 MNHNS and CDR2 SASEGT. The CDR3 totals 16 residues. V was trimmed by 2 bases and J by 5 bases, leaving 17 bases between them. CDR3 region: CASSEMRTRGGDTQYF. In DNA form, the CDR3 reads TGTGCCAGCAGTGAAATGCGGACTAGAGGGGGAGATACGCAGTATTTT.